The 29 T cell receptor beta chains reported below all come from one sample, sequenced in a study of blood T cell repertoires in COVID-19. Libraries were prepared by immunoSEQ multiplex PCR; TCRdb keeps only in-frame clonotypes and omits some of them. The data show approximately 300,000 clones, approximately 87% seen once. The specimen sequenced was PBMCs or T cells enriched from blood (not recorded which). Every receptor here comes from a woman aged 25 to 39 who had recovered from COVID-19.

This chain links TRBV5-8 with TRBJ2-4, with a weak D call TRBD1 (6 bases). CDR3 size: 12 residues. Germline V gene lookup returns CDR1 SGHTS and CDR2 YDEGEE. V was cut by 4 bases and J by 16 bases, with 18 bases left in between. This chain's CDR3 is CASSKVQGRVYF. In DNA form, the CDR3 reads TGTGCCAGCAGCAAGGTACAGGGACGGGTTTACTTC.

The chain carries TRBV27 and TRBJ2-3, with 8 positions matching TRBD2. CDR1 and CDR2 (germline): MNHEY, SMNVEV (reference sequence). V dropped 8 bases and J dropped 5; count of bases not matched to a gene: 9. The CDR3 has 14 residues. The CDR3 spells CASSEERGRDTQYF. The CDR3 DNA follows: TGTGCCAGCTCTGAGGAGCGGGGGAGAGATACGCAGTATTTT.

The V gene is TRBV2, the J gene TRBJ1-1; D remains unclear. The CDR3 is 13 residues long. With 1 base removed from V and 4 bases from J, the gap between germline ends came to 7 bases. CDR1 is SNHLY and CDR2 is FYNNEI in the germline V gene. The CDR3 here is CASSEGLFTEAFF. Here the CDR3 DNA reads TGTGCCAGCAGTGAAGGGCTGTTCACTGAAGCTTTCTTT.

The rearrangement links TRBV5-1 to TRBJ2-5; TRBD2 matches at 8 bases. V shed 4 bases, J shed 4 bases, and the junction held 6 bases outside the gene matches. CDR1 is SGHRS, CDR2 YFSETQ, per germline. CDR3 size: 14 residues. CDR3 in amino acids: CASSPRGGRETQYF. DNA for the CDR3: TGCGCCAGCAGCCCCCGGGGGGGGCGAGAGACCCAGTACTTC.

CDR3 coding DNA: TGTGCCAGCAGCCACCCTACTAGCGGGGGTCCCACCGGGGAGCTGTTTTTT. Translating gives CASSHPTSGGPTGELFF. The chain uses TRBV4-2 and TRBJ2-2, with TRBD2 matching over 11 bases. The CDR3 runs to 17 residues. The J segment lost 4 bases and the V segment lost 3 bases, leaving 7 bases of the junction unmatched. The V gene's germline CDR1 is LGHNA and CDR2 YNFKEQ.

The V call is TRBV23-1, the J call TRBJ1-3; 8 nucleotides align to TRBD1. TRBV23-1 is recorded as an ORF, its role being uncertain. This CDR3 is built from 16 residues. The V segment lost 4 bases and the J segment 0 bases; nucleotides outside the gene matches: 5. The CDR3 loop is CASSLLTGGSGNTIYF. Here the CDR3 DNA reads TGCGCCAGCAGTCTTCTAACAGGGGGCTCTGGAAACACCATATATTTT.

The J gene is TRBJ2-7, the V gene TRBV19, with 8 bases matching TRBD1. The germline V gene encodes CDR1 LNHDA and CDR2 SQIVND (reference sequence). The trim removed 4 bases at V and 5 bases at J, leaving 4 bases unmatched. The CDR3 consists of 13 residues. This CDR3 reads CASSTRQGNEQYF. DNA of the CDR3: TGTGCCAGTAGTACGAGACAGGGGAACGAGCAGTACTTC.

V gene TRBV4-1 combines with J gene TRBJ1-5, with D hard to call. Germline lookup yields CDR1 MGHRA and CDR2 YSYEKL. The CDR3 is 15 residues long. V shed 0 bases and J shed 7 bases, with 13 bases lying between them. CDR3 nucleotide sequence: TGCGCCAGCAGCCAAGAGTTCTGGGCTATCCAGCCCCAGCATTTT. This sequence encodes CASSQEFWAIQPQHF.

The V gene is TRBV5-1, the J gene TRBJ2-3; 9 nucleotides line up with TRBD1. CDR1 SGHRS and CDR2 YFSETQ come from the germline V gene. Losses at the gene ends were 3 bases for V and 4 bases for J; bases not matched to a gene: 6. CDR3 length equals 15 residues. The CDR3 reads CASSSAGQGPDTQYF. The CDR3, as DNA: TGCGCCAGCAGCTCTGCGGGACAGGGCCCAGATACGCAGTATTTT. Supplemented by reference TRBV5-1 and TRBJ2-3, the full variable domain reads KAGVTQTPRYLIKTRGQQVTLSCSPISGHRSVSWYQQTPGQGLQFLFEYFSETQRNKGNFPGRFSGRQFSNSRSEMNVSTLELGDSALYLCASSSAGQGPDTQYFGPGTRLTVL.

J is TRBJ2-7 and V is TRBV28; 8 bases line up with TRBD2. The CDR3 has 15 amino acids. V shed 6 bases, J shed 3 bases, and the junction held 10 bases outside the gene matches. Per germline, CDR1 MDHEN and CDR2 SYDVKM. CDR3 in amino acids: CASSPGRGEFYEQYF. For the CDR3, the DNA is TGTGCCAGCAGCCCGGGGCGGGGGGAGTTCTACGAGCAGTACTTC.

This clone appeared a few times. This sample includes further DNA sequences coding for the same CDR3. The chain is built from TRBV18 and TRBJ1-1; D remains unclear. V was clipped by 3 bases and J by 2 bases, with 7 bases between them. CDR1 is KGHSH, CDR2 LQKENI, per germline. The CDR3 has 13 amino acids. The DNA of the CDR3 is TGTGCCAGCTCACCTTACGGTAACACTGAAGCTTTCTTT. Encoded protein: CASSPYGNTEAFF.

The V call is TRBV15, the J call TRBJ2-1; 9 nucleotides line up with TRBD2. The germline gives CDR1 LNHNV, CDR2 YYDKDF (reference sequence). Trimming took 3 bases from V and 4 from J; bases not matched to a gene: 4. This CDR3 comprises 15 residues. CDR3 nucleotides: TGTGCCACCAGCAGGGGCGGGGGGGCATACAATGAGCAGTTCTTC. It translates to CATSRGGGAYNEQFF.

The genes are TRBV6-2 or TRBV6-3 and TRBJ1-1; D call uncertain. From germline, CDR1 is MNHEY and CDR2 SVGEGT. V lost 2 bases and J lost 4, with 8 bases in between. The CDR3 has 13 amino acids. The chain's CDR3 is CASSYVWPTEAFF. The CDR3, as DNA: TGTGCCAGCAGTTACGTGTGGCCCACTGAAGCTTTCTTT.

This clone occurred a few times. For the CDR3, the DNA is TGTGCCAGCAGTGAGGGCGCGTGGACTGAAGCTTTCTTT. It yields the protein CASSEGAWTEAFF. The rearrangement links TRBV6-1 to TRBJ1-1; the D is unclear. Germline loops: CDR1 MNHNS, CDR2 SASEGT. This CDR3 is built from 13 residues. Trimming stripped 3 bases from V and 5 bases from J, with 10 bases between.

The rearrangement uses TRBV3-1 (or the pseudogene TRBV3-2) and TRBJ1-2, with D possibly matching TRBD1 (6 bases). Germline loops: CDR1 LGHDT, CDR2 YNNKEL (reference sequence). The CDR3 runs to 15 residues. V shed 1 base and J shed 0 bases, with 9 bases lying between them. The CDR3 loop is CASSQVDRSNYGYTF. As DNA, the CDR3 is TGTGCCAGCAGCCAAGTTGACAGGTCTAACTATGGCTACACCTTC.

This clone appeared a few times. The gene calls are TRBV4-1 and TRBJ2-2; D might be TRBD2 (7 bases). The germline V gene encodes CDR1 MGHRA and CDR2 YSYEKL. V was shortened by 1 base and J by 5 bases, with 14 bases between the two germline ends. The CDR3 has 16 residues. In DNA, the CDR3 is TGCGCCAGCAGCCAAGCCTCAAGGGGGGGTACCGGGGAGCTGTTTTTT. Translation gives CASSQASRGGTGELFF.

This chain joins TRBV6-5 and TRBJ1-2, with 9 bases matching TRBD1. V was pared by 11 bases and J by 4 bases, with 5 bases of the junction left unmatched. The CDR3 extends over 12 amino acids. Germline V gene data show CDR1 as MNHEY and CDR2 as SVGAGI. The DNA of the CDR3 is TGTGCCGGGACAGGGAACTTCTATGGCTACACCTTC. Its translation is CAGTGNFYGYTF.

The genes are TRBV28 and TRBJ2-6; no definite D call. This CDR3 spans 16 amino acids. CDR1 is MDHEN, CDR2 SYDVKM, per germline. Deletions cut 3 bases from V and 2 bases from J, with 11 bases between. CDR3 DNA: TGTGCCAGCAGTTTCCCCCTTCCGGCTGGGGCCAACGTCCTGACTTTC. Protein product: CASSFPLPAGANVLTF.

This clone was seen more than once but under ten times. The rearrangement uses TRBV5-1 and TRBJ2-5; TRBD1 is a possible D gene (6 bases). The V gene lost 5 bases and the J gene lost 1 base, with 12 bases spanning the gap. The length of the CDR3 is 14 residues. In germline, CDR1 is SGHRS, CDR2 YFSETQ. The CDR3 nucleotides are TGCGCCAGCAGTGTTGGACAGATCCAAGAGACCCAGTACTTC. Translated, it gives CASSVGQIQETQYF.

The chain employs TRBV24-1 and TRBJ1-1, with D possibly TRBD1 on 6 matching bases. Deletions cut 1 base from V and 0 bases from J, with 8 bases between. The CDR3 totals 15 residues. Germline V gene data show CDR1 as KGHDR and CDR2 as SFDVKD. The CDR3 protein is CATSDFRGVNTEAFF. CDR3 DNA sequence: TGTGCCACCAGTGATTTCAGGGGCGTGAACACTGAAGCTTTCTTT.

The DNA of the CDR3 is TGTGCCAGCAGCGGTCGAAGGGACAGCGAGCAGTACTTC. This sequence encodes CASSGRRDSEQYF. The V and J genes are TRBV7-2 and TRBJ2-7; TRBD1 aligns across 7 bases. Germline CDR1 is SGHTA and CDR2 is FQGNSA. V lost 5 bases and J lost 6; bases outside the gene matches: 7. This CDR3 spans 13 amino acids.

This rearrangement joins TRBV15 to TRBJ1-5; the D is unclear. The germline V and J ends were trimmed by 1 base and 7 bases, with 14 bases remaining between them. The germline V gene encodes CDR1 LNHNV and CDR2 YYDKDF (reference sequence). This CDR3 comprises 15 residues. For the CDR3, the DNA is TGTGCCACCAGCAGAGGCGGGCAGGTATCCCAGCCCCAGCATTTT. This encodes CATSRGGQVSQPQHF. Full variable domain (remainder filled in from reference TRBV15 and TRBJ1-5): DAMVIQNPRYQVTQFGKPVTLSCSQTLNHNVMYWYQQKSSQAPKLLFHYYDKDFNNEADTPDNFQSRRPNTSFCFLDIRSPGLGDTAMYLCATSRGGQVSQPQHFGDGTRLSIL.

The chain carries TRBV2 and TRBJ1-3; the D gene is possibly TRBD1 (6 bases). Looked up from germline, CDR1 is SNHLY and CDR2 is FYNNEI. V lost 6 bases and J 4 bases, leaving 13 bases between the germline ends. The CDR3 extends over 14 amino acids. The CDR3 protein is CASREQGIGNTIYF. The CDR3 nucleotides are TGTGCCAGCAGGGAGCAGGGGATCGGAAACACCATATATTTT.

The chain joins TRBV28 to TRBJ1-2, with 7 bases fitting TRBD1. V was pared by 6 bases and J by 4 bases, with 5 bases of the junction left unmatched. This CDR3 is 13 amino acids long. Germline V gives CDR1 MDHEN, CDR2 SYDVKM. CDR3 sequence reads: CASRYRGGYGYTF. In DNA form, the CDR3 reads TGTGCCAGCAGGTACAGGGGAGGCTATGGCTACACCTTC.

The rearrangement joins TRBV24-1 to TRBJ2-7, with D maybe TRBD2 (7 bases). The CDR3 length is 16 residues. The V end lost 5 bases, the J end lost 7 bases, and 23 bases lay between the germline ends. CDR1 is KGHDR and CDR2 is SFDVKD in the germline V gene. For the CDR3, the DNA is TGTGCCACCAGTGTCCCGGGAATGGGCAGGGGAGGGGAGCAGTACTTC. Its translation is CATSVPGMGRGGEQYF.

The V gene is TRBV5-5, the J gene TRBJ1-1, with D unclear. This CDR3 contains 13 residues. Germline CDR1 reads SGHKS; CDR2 reads YYEKEE (reference sequence). V gave up 5 bases and J gave up 2 bases, with 10 bases separating them. Written as DNA, the CDR3 is TGTGCCAGCAGGGCAGACTTAAACACTGAAGCTTTCTTT. Translation: CASRADLNTEAFF.

This clone was recorded a few times. The V gene is TRBV4-1, the J gene TRBJ2-7; maybe TRBD1 (7 bases). The length of the CDR3 is 16 residues. The V gene's germline CDR1 is MGHRA and CDR2 YSYEKL. Trimming pared 5 bases from V and 2 bases from J, leaving 19 bases between. The CDR3 DNA follows: TGCGCCAGCAGCGACCCCCCAGGGGGGAACACCTACGAGCAGTACTTC. Amino acids: CASSDPPGGNTYEQYF.

This chain joins TRBV29-1 and TRBJ2-7; 8 nucleotides match TRBD1. The CDR3 has 13 amino acids. Germline CDR1 is SQVTM and CDR2 is ANQGSEA. The V segment lost 5 bases and the J segment 0 bases; nucleotides outside the gene matches: 3. The CDR3 bases are TGCAGCGTTAAGGACAGGGACTCCTACGAGCAGTACTTC. Its protein is CSVKDRDSYEQYF.

This clone occurred a few times. V gene TRBV5-1 combines with J gene TRBJ1-2; D might be TRBD1 (5 bases). The CDR3 has 13 amino acids. V lost 3 bases to trimming and J lost 8 bases, with 14 bases between them. Per germline, CDR1 SGHRS and CDR2 YFSETQ. The CDR3 region has the DNA TGCGCCAGCAGCTCATCAGGGAACTGGGGCTACACCTTC. It translates to CASSSSGNWGYTF. Looking up the rest from reference TRBV5-1 and TRBJ1-2 gives the full variable domain: KAGVTQTPRYLIKTRGQQVTLSCSPISGHRSVSWYQQTPGQGLQFLFEYFSETQRNKGNFPGRFSGRQFSNSRSEMNVSTLELGDSALYLCASSSSGNWGYTFGSGTRLTVV.